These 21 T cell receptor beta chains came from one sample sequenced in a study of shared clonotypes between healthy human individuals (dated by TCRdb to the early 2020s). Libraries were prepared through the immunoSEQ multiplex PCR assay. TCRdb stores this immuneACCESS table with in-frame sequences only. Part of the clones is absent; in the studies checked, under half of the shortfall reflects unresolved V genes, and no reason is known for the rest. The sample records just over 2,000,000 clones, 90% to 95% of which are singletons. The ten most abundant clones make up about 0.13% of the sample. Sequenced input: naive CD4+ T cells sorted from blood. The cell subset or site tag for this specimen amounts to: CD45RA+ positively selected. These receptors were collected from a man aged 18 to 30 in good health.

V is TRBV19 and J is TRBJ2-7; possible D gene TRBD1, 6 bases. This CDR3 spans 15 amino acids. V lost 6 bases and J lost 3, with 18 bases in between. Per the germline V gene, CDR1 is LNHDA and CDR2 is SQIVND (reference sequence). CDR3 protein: CASRSNGDKLYEQYF. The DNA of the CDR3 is TGTGCCAGTAGATCCAACGGGGACAAGCTCTACGAGCAGTACTTC.

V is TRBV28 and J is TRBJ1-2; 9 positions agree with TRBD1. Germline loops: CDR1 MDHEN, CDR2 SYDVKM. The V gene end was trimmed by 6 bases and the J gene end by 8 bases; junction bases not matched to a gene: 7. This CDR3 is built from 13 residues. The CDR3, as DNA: TGTGCCAGCAGACACCGGGACAGGGAAGGCTACACCTTC. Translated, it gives CASRHRDREGYTF.

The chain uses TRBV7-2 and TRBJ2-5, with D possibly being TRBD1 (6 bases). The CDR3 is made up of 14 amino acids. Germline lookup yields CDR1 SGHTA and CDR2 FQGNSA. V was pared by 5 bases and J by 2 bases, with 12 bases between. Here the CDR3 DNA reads TGTGCCAGCAGCCCCGACAGGAAACAAGAGACCCAGTACTTC. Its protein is CASSPDRKQETQYF.

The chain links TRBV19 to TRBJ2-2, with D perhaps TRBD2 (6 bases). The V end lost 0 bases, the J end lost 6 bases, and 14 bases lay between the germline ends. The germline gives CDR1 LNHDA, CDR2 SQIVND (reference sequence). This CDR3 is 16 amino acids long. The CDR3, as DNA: TGTGCCAGTAGTATAGATCTGAGACTAGTGGCCGGGGAGCTGTTTTTT. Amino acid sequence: CASSIDLRLVAGELFF.

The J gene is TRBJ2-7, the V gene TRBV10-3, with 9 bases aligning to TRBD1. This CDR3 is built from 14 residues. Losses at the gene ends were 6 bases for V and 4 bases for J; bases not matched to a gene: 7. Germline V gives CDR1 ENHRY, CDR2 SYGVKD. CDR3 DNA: TGTGCCATCAGCGGTCGGACAGGGGTGTACGAGCAGTACTTC. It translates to CAISGRTGVYEQYF.

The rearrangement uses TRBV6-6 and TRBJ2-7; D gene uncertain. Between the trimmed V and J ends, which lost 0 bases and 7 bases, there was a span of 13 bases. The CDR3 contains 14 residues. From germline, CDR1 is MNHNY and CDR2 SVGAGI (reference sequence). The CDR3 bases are TGTGCCAGCAGTTACTCGGACCGGGTAGGGGAGCAGTACTTC. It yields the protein CASSYSDRVGEQYF.

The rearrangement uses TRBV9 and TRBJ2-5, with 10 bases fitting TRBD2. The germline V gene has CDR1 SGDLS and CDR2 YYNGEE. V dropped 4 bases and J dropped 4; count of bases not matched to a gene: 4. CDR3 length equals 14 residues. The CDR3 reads CASSLGLAVETQYF. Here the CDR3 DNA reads TGTGCCAGCAGCTTAGGACTAGCGGTAGAGACCCAGTACTTC.

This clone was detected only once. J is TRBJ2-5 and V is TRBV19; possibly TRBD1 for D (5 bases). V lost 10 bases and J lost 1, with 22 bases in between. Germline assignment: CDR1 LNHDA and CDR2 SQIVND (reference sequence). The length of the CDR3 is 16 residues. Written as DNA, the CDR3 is TGTGCCACCCGTACCTGGGGCCCAGGCTTCCAAGAGACCCAGTACTTC. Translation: CATRTWGPGFQETQYF.

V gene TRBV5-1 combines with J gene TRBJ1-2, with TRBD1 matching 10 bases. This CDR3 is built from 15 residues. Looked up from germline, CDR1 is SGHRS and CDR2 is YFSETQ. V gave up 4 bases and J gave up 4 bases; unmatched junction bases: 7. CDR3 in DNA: TGCGCCAGCAGCCTCGGGACAGGGGTTGTCTATGGCTACACCTTC. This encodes CASSLGTGVVYGYTF. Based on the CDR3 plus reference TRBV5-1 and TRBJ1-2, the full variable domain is KAGVTQTPRYLIKTRGQQVTLSCSPISGHRSVSWYQQTPGQGLQFLFEYFSETQRNKGNFPGRFSGRQFSNSRSEMNVSTLELGDSALYLCASSLGTGVVYGYTFGSGTRLTVV.

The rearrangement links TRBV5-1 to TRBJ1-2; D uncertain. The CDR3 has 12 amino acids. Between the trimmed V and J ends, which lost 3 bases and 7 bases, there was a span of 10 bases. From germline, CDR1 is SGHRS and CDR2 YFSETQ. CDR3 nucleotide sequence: TGCGCCAGCAGCTCCCCGGTGGGTGGCTACACCTTC. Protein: CASSSPVGGYTF.

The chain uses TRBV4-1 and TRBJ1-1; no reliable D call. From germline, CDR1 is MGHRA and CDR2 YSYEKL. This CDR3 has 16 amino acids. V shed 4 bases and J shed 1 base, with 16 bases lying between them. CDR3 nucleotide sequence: TGCGCCAGCAGCCGATCGGTCGGATACACGAACACTGAAGCTTTCTTT. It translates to CASSRSVGYTNTEAFF.

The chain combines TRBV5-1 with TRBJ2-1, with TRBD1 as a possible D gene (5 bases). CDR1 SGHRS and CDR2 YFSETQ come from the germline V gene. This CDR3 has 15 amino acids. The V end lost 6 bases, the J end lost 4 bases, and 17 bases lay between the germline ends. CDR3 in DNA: TGCGCCAGCAACGAGAAGGACAAGAATTACAATGAGCAGTTCTTC. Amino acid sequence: CASNEKDKNYNEQFF.

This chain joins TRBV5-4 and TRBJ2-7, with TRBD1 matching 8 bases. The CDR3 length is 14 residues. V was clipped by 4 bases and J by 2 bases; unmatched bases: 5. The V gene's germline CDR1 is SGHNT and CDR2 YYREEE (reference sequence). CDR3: CASSANRGTYEQYF. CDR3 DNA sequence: TGTGCCAGCAGCGCCAACAGGGGGACCTACGAGCAGTACTTC.

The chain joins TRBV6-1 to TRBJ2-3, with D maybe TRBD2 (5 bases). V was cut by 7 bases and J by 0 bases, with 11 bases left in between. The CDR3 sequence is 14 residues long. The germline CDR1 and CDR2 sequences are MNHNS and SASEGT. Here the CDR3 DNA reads TGTGCCAGCATCGCACGGGATAGCACAGATACGCAGTATTTT. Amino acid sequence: CASIARDSTDTQYF.

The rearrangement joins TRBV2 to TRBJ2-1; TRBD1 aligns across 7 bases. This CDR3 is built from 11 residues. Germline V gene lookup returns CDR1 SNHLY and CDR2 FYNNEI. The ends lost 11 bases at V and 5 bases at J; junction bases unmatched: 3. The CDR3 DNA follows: TGTGCCGTACAGGGGAACAATGAGCAGTTCTTC. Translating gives CAVQGNNEQFF.

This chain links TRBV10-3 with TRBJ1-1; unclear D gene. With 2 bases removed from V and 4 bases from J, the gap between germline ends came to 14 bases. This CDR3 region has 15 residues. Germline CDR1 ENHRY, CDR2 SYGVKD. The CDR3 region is CAISEGPEGSTEAFF. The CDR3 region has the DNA TGTGCCATCAGTGAGGGGCCAGAGGGTAGCACTGAAGCTTTCTTT.

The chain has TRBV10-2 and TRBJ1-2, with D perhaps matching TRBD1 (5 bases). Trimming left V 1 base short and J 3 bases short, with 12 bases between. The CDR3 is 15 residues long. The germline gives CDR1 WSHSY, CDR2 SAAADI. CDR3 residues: CASSEFGGRDYGYTF. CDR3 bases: TGCGCCAGCAGTGAGTTCGGGGGTAGGGACTATGGCTACACCTTC.

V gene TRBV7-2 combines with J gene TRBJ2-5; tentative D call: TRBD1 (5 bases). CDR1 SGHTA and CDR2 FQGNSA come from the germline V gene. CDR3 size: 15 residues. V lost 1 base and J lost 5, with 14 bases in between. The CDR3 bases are TGTGCCAGCAGCTTAGGGGGCCGCAAATCGGAGACCCAGTACTTC. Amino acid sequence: CASSLGGRKSETQYF.

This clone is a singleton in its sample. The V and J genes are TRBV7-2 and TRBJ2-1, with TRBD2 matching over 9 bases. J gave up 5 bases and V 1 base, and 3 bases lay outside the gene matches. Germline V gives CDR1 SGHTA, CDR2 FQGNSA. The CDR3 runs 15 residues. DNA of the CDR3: TGTGCCAGCAGCTTAGGACTAGCGGAGAACAATGAGCAGTTCTTC. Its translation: CASSLGLAENNEQFF.

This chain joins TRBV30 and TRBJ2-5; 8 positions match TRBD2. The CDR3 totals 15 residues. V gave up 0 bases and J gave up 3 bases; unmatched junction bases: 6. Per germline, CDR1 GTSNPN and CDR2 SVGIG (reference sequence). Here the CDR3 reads CAWSVRGSGKETQYF. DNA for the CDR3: TGTGCCTGGAGTGTACGGGGTAGCGGGAAAGAGACCCAGTACTTC.

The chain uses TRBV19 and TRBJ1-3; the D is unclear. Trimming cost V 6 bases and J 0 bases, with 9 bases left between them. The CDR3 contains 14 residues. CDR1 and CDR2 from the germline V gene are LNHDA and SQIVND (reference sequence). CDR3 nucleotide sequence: TGTGCCAGTAGAGGAGCGTCCTCTGGAAACACCATATATTTT. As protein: CASRGASSGNTIYF.